Below are 29 T cell receptor beta chains sequenced from a single sample in a study of T cell responses to AZD1222 COVID-19 vaccine. Data came from immunoSEQ multiplex PCR; TCRdb stores just in-frame clones and leaves some out. The table lists 65,000 to 80,000 clones, more than 75% of them singletons. Source: peripheral blood, taken 28 days after the second dose of the MenACWY control vaccine. The receptors stem from an adult who received the MenACWY meningococcal vaccine as a control.

The chain carries TRBV7-2 and TRBJ1-5; D is undetermined. The ends were cut back, 1 base at V and 9 bases at J, with 13 bases in the middle. The CDR3 sequence is 14 residues long. Germline V CDR1 and CDR2: SGHTA, FQGNSA. The CDR3 DNA sequence: TGTGCCAGCAGCTTAGAGGCGGGATTTCGGCCCCAGCATTTT. Amino acid sequence: CASSLEAGFRPQHF.

The chain carries TRBV5-1 and TRBJ2-3, with D hard to call. CDR3 length equals 16 residues. Trimming took 0 bases from V and 2 from J, leaving 13 bases between them. Germline V CDR1 and CDR2: SGHRS, YFSETQ. CDR3 nucleotide sequence: TGCGCCAGCAGCTTGGGATCCCTAGGGTTCACAGATACGCAGTATTTT. Residues: CASSLGSLGFTDTQYF.

CDR3 sequence (DNA): TGCGCCAGCAGCCAAGATGCCGGGAGGACAGATACGCAGTATTTT. Translated: CASSQDAGRTDTQYF. This chain joins TRBV4-3 and TRBJ2-3, with TRBD2 matching over 7 bases. The trim removed 0 bases at V and 3 bases at J, leaving 3 bases unmatched. Germline CDR1 reads LGHNA; CDR2 reads YSLEER. This CDR3 is built from 15 residues.

The V and J genes are TRBV3-1 (or the pseudogene TRBV3-2) and TRBJ2-3; TRBD2 might be the D (5 bases). The CDR3 covers 12 residues. V lost 6 bases to trimming and J lost 6 bases, with 10 bases between them. The germline gives CDR1 LGHDT, CDR2 YNNKEL (reference sequence). The CDR3 sequence is CASSRGMDTQYF. The CDR3 nucleotides read TGTGCCAGCAGTCGGGGTATGGATACGCAGTATTTT.

The V call is TRBV5-1, the J call TRBJ2-5; TRBD2 might be the D (5 bases). The CDR3 runs 16 residues. The V end was cut by 0 bases, the J end by 4 bases, with 16 bases between. From germline, CDR1 is SGHRS and CDR2 YFSETQ. The CDR3 loop reads CASSLGTYDIGETQYF. CDR3 sequence (DNA): TGCGCCAGCAGCTTGGGGACTTACGACATTGGAGAGACCCAGTACTTC.

The V call is TRBV30, the J call TRBJ1-5, with D possibly TRBD1 on 6 matching bases. V lost 2 bases, J lost 2 bases, and 16 bases lay in between. The CDR3 extends over 16 amino acids. Germline V CDR1 and CDR2: GTSNPN, SVGIG (reference sequence). For the CDR3, the DNA is TGTGCCTGGAGTCTCCCGAGGGGGATCGGCAATCAGCCCCAGCATTTT. Protein sequence: CAWSLPRGIGNQPQHF.

This chain uses TRBV30 with TRBJ1-2; D may be TRBD1 (5 bases). This CDR3 has 15 residues. Between the trimmed V and J ends, which lost 0 bases and 8 bases, there was a span of 19 bases. Germline values: CDR1 GTSNPN, CDR2 SVGIG (reference sequence). CDR3 coding DNA: TGTGCCTGGAGTGTACTGGGAAGGGACCCACCGGGCTACACCTTC. Encoded protein: CAWSVLGRDPPGYTF.

This clone was counted once. This chain uses TRBV19 with TRBJ2-7; 9 positions agree with TRBD1. Trimming removed 6 bases from V and 2 bases from J; junction bases left unmatched: 5. CDR1 and CDR2 from the germline V gene are LNHDA and SQIVND (reference sequence). The CDR3 is 14 amino acids. The CDR3 protein is CASRTGQGPYEQYF. The DNA of the CDR3 is TGTGCCAGTAGAACAGGACAGGGGCCCTACGAGCAGTACTTC.

The chain is built from TRBV18 and TRBJ1-1; D is undetermined. The germline V gene has CDR1 KGHSH and CDR2 LQKENI. Between the trimmed V and J ends, which lost 4 bases and 0 bases, there was a span of 6 bases. The length of the CDR3 is 13 residues. The CDR3 bases are TGTGCCAGCTCACAAGGGCTGAACACTGAAGCTTTCTTT. Translating it yields CASSQGLNTEAFF.

V is TRBV6-6 and J is TRBJ1-2; D is ambiguous. The V and J ends lost 5 bases and 5 bases respectively, with 15 bases between them. Germline CDR1 is MNHNY and CDR2 is SVGAGI (reference sequence). This CDR3 comprises 14 residues. This chain's CDR3 is CASSLRPREYGYTF. DNA of the CDR3: TGTGCCAGCAGTCTCCGGCCCCGAGAATATGGCTACACCTTC.

The chain has TRBV27 and TRBJ2-5; 7 bases map to TRBD1. The CDR3 covers 13 residues. With 8 bases clipped from V and 0 bases from J, the junction kept 3 bases outside the gene matches. CDR1 and CDR2 (germline): MNHEY, SMNVEV (reference sequence). The CDR3 nucleotides are TGTGCCAGCGGGACAGCTTACCAAGAGACCCAGTACTTC. Protein: CASGTAYQETQYF.

The chain couples TRBV28 to TRBJ1-1; D gene uncertain. Trimming cost V 5 bases and J 9 bases, with 13 bases left between them. The CDR3 consists of 12 residues. Per the germline V gene, CDR1 is MDHEN and CDR2 is SYDVKM. This chain's CDR3 is CASSISDPQAFF. In DNA form, the CDR3 reads TGTGCCAGCAGTATATCGGACCCACAAGCTTTCTTT.

In its sample, this clone was seen a few times. V and J are TRBV11-2 and TRBJ2-2, with D perhaps TRBD2 (6 bases). The V end lost 2 bases, the J end lost 0 bases, and 13 bases lay between the germline ends. The CDR3 totals 17 residues. Per the germline V gene, CDR1 is SGHAT and CDR2 is FQNNGV. The CDR3 loop reads CASSLLGPSANTGELFF. As DNA, the CDR3 is TGTGCCAGCAGCTTACTAGGGCCTAGCGCGAACACCGGGGAGCTGTTTTTT.

The gene calls are TRBV28 and TRBJ1-5; D ambiguous. This CDR3 spans 17 amino acids. Germline values: CDR1 MDHEN, CDR2 SYDVKM. V was cut by 6 bases and J by 6 bases, with 24 bases left in between. This chain's CDR3 is CASREAPDYYLAQPQHF. CDR3 coding DNA: TGTGCCAGCAGGGAAGCCCCGGACTATTATCTGGCTCAGCCCCAGCATTTT.

The chain carries TRBV12-3 or TRBV12-4 and TRBJ1-1; D call uncertain. The CDR3 contains 11 residues. Trimming took 1 base from V and 11 from J, leaving 8 bases between them. In nucleotides, the CDR3 is TGTGCCAGCAGTTTAGGTCCAGAGGCTTTCTTT. It yields the protein CASSLGPEAFF.

This chain connects TRBV18 to TRBJ1-1; D uncertain. V gave up 6 bases and J gave up 0 bases, with 14 bases separating them. CDR1 and CDR2 (germline): KGHSH, LQKENI. The CDR3 has 15 residues. CDR3 sequence (DNA): TGTGCCAGCTCCCCCCTGCGCAGCCTGAACACTGAAGCTTTCTTT. As protein: CASSPLRSLNTEAFF.

The chain's CDR3 is CSASGSPSYEQYF. CDR3 DNA sequence: TGCAGTGCTAGTGGCAGCCCCTCCTACGAGCAGTACTTC. The J gene is TRBJ2-7, the V gene TRBV20-1; D not resolved. The CDR3 runs to 13 residues. Deletions cut 3 bases from V and 0 bases from J, with 9 bases between. The germline V gene has CDR1 DFQATT and CDR2 SNEGSKA (reference sequence).

This chain links TRBV7-9 with TRBJ1-2, with D maybe TRBD1 (5 bases). Germline V gene data show CDR1 as SEHNR and CDR2 as FQNEAQ (reference sequence). The CDR3 consists of 14 residues. Trimming pared 2 bases from V and 4 bases from J, leaving 11 bases between. CDR3 sequence reads: CASSLPGFSYGYTF. In nucleotides, the CDR3 is TGTGCCAGCAGCTTACCAGGGTTCAGCTATGGCTACACCTTC.

Regarding this clone: Relative to the germline gene, one junction end is altered; a read error may explain this. The chain carries TRBV28 and TRBJ2-7, with D possibly being TRBD2 (6 bases). There are 13 residues in the CDR3. Germline V gene sequence: CDR1 MDHEN, CDR2 SYDVKM. Here the CDR3 DNA reads TGTGCCAGCACCCGGGGGTCAGACTACGGGCAGTACTTC. Translated: CASTRGSDYGQYF.

The chain combines TRBV4-3 with TRBJ1-6; 7 bases are shared with TRBD1. The CDR3 has 17 residues. Germline assignment: CDR1 LGHNA and CDR2 YSLEER. Trimming removed 3 bases from V and 7 bases from J; junction bases left unmatched: 12. The CDR3 here is CASSHSRVEQGNSPLHF. The CDR3 coding sequence is TGCGCCAGCAGCCACTCAAGGGTGGAACAGGGGAATTCACCCCTCCACTTT.

V is TRBV2 and J is TRBJ1-6; no clear D. Germline values: CDR1 SNHLY, CDR2 FYNNEI. V lost 2 bases, J lost 6 bases, and 2 bases lay in between. The CDR3 covers 12 residues. Here the CDR3 reads CASSEINSPLHF. The CDR3 DNA reads TGTGCCAGCAGTGAAATTAATTCACCCCTCCACTTT. The variable domain in full, with the rest retrieved from reference TRBV2 and TRBJ1-6, is EPEVTQTPSHQVTQMGQEVILRCVPISNHLYFYWYRQILGQKVEFLVSFYNNEISEKSEIFDDQFSVERPDGSNFTLKIRSTKLEDSAMYFCASSEINSPLHFGNGTRLTVT.

The chain uses TRBV6-1 and TRBJ1-5; 9 nucleotides match TRBD1. The V gene end was trimmed by 1 base and the J gene end by 7 bases; junction bases not matched to a gene: 5. CDR1 is MNHNS, CDR2 SASEGT, per germline. The CDR3 sequence is 15 residues long. The CDR3 loop is CASSEEDRGWQPQHF. CDR3 bases: TGTGCCAGCAGTGAAGAGGACAGGGGATGGCAGCCCCAGCATTTT.

This clone is a singleton in its sample. The chain employs TRBV28 and TRBJ1-1, with 7 bases aligning to TRBD1. V shed 6 bases, J shed 8 bases, and the junction held 9 bases outside the gene matches. CDR3 length equals 13 residues. Germline V lookup: CDR1 MDHEN, CDR2 SYDVKM. DNA of the CDR3: TGTGCCAGCAGCTCCTATCAGGGGGACGAAGCTTTCTTT. Translation gives CASSSYQGDEAFF.

V usage is TRBV13 and J usage is TRBJ1-1; 10 positions agree with TRBD1. Germline values: CDR1 PRHDT, CDR2 FYEKMQ (reference sequence). The CDR3 runs 16 residues. The V segment lost 5 bases and the J segment 3 bases; nucleotides outside the gene matches: 9. In nucleotides, the CDR3 is TGTGCCAGCAGCCCGGGGACCGGGACAGGGGACACTGAAGCTTTCTTT. Translation gives CASSPGTGTGDTEAFF.

The chain links TRBV6-2 or TRBV6-3 to TRBJ1-5; D remains ambiguous. The CDR3 has 14 amino acids. Trimming stripped 7 bases from V and 3 bases from J, with 13 bases between. Germline V CDR1 and CDR2: MNHEY, SVGEGT. CDR3 residues: CASTPSGDNQPQHF. The CDR3 DNA follows: TGTGCCAGCACCCCCTCGGGTGACAATCAGCCCCAGCATTTT.

The chain employs TRBV2 and TRBJ1-1, with a tentative D call TRBD1 (5 bases). The V and J ends lost 6 bases and 11 bases respectively, with 16 bases between them. The CDR3 is made up of 12 amino acids. Germline V gene data show CDR1 as SNHLY and CDR2 as FYNNEI. The CDR3 DNA follows: TGTGCCAGCAGCGCCACTCCAGGGTACGCTTTCTTT. Translating gives CASSATPGYAFF. Full variable domain (missing parts from reference TRBV2 and TRBJ1-1): EPEVTQTPSHQVTQMGQEVILRCVPISNHLYFYWYRQILGQKVEFLVSFYNNEISEKSEIFDDQFSVERPDGSNFTLKIRSTKLEDSAMYFCASSATPGYAFFGQGTRLTVV.

CDR3 residues: CASSQTDSYEQYF. As DNA, the CDR3 is TGTGCCAGCAGCCAGACCGATTCCTACGAGCAGTACTTC. The chain employs TRBV3-1 (or the pseudogene TRBV3-2) and TRBJ2-7; D unresolved. Trimming took 3 bases from V and 1 from J, leaving 7 bases between them. The CDR3 runs 13 residues. CDR1 and CDR2 (germline): LGHDT, YNNKEL (reference sequence).

The chain combines TRBV7-6 with TRBJ1-3, with 7 bases identical to TRBD1. Per germline, CDR1 SGHVS and CDR2 FNYEAQ. CDR3 length: 17 residues. Losses at the gene ends were 4 bases for V and 0 bases for J; bases not matched to a gene: 9. The CDR3 nucleotides are TGTGCCAGCAGCTCACAACCGGGACAGACCTCTGGAAACACCATATATTTT. This translates into CASSSQPGQTSGNTIYF.

This clone was detected a few times. This sequence joins TRBV19 and TRBJ2-6; tentative D call: TRBD1 (6 bases). Deletions cut 5 bases from V and 2 bases from J, with 13 bases between. Germline V CDR1 and CDR2: LNHDA, SQIVND (reference sequence). This CDR3 contains 16 residues. CDR3 coding DNA: TGTGCCAGTAGTTTATCATACAGGGCTGGGGCCAACGTCCTGACTTTC. Protein: CASSLSYRAGANVLTF.